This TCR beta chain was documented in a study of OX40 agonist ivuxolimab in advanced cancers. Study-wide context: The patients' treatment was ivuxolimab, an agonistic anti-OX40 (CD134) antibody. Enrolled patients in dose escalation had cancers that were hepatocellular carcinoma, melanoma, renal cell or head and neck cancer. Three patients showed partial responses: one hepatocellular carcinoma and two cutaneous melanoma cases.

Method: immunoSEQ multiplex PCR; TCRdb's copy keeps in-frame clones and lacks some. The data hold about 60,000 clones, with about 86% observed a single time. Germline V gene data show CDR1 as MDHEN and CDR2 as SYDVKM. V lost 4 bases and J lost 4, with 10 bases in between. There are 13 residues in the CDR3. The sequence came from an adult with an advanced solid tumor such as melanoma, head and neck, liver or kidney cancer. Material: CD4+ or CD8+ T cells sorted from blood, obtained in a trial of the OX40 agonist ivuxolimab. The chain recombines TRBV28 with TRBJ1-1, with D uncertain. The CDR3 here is CASSYEAGTEAFF. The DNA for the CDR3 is TGTGCCAGCAGTTACGAGGCAGGCACTGAAGCTTTCTTT.